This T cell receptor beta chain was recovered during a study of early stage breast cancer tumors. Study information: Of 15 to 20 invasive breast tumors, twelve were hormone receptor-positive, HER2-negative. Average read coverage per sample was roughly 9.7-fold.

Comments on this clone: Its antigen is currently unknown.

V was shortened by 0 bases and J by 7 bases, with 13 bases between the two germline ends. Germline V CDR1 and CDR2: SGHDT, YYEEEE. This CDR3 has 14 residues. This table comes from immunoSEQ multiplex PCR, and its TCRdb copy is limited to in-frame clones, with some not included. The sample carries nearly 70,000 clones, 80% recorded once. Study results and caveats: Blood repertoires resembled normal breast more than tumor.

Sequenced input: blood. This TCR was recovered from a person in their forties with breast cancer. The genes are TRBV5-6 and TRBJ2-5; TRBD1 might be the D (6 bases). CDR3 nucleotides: TGTGCCAGCAGCTTGGTGCAGGGGCCGGGGACCCAGTACTTC. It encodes CASSLVQGPGTQYF.